The 3 T cell receptor beta chains listed next were all sequenced from one sample in a study of blood T cell repertoires in COVID-19. The table came from immunoSEQ multiplex PCR; TCRdb's copy has only in-frame clones and leaves some out. The data show 110,000 or so clones, with roughly 88% seen just once and approximately 7.9% held by the top ten. Sequenced: peripheral blood. The receptors derive from a woman of 80 years or more with active or convalescent COVID-19.

The rearrangement joins TRBV6-5 to TRBJ1-1; D might be TRBD1 (6 bases). Germline V gene sequence: CDR1 MNHEY, CDR2 SVGAGI. This CDR3 is 14 amino acids long. The V end lost 8 bases, the J end lost 4 bases, and 17 bases lay between the germline ends. The CDR3 protein is CASGNGATGTEAFF. The CDR3 nucleotides are TGTGCCAGCGGTAACGGGGCGACAGGCACTGAAGCTTTCTTT.

This chain connects TRBV6-5 to TRBJ1-4; 7 nucleotides match TRBD1. Trimming took 6 bases from V and 7 from J; bases not matched to a gene: 8. The CDR3 is made up of 14 amino acids. Germline V gene lookup returns CDR1 MNHEY and CDR2 SVGAGI. This CDR3 is CASRQGGAGEKLFF. CDR3 in DNA: TGTGCCAGCAGGCAGGGGGGCGCGGGTGAAAAACTGTTTTTT.

The CDR3 nucleotides are TGTGCCAGTCGCGGAGAACAGGTTTTTAACTATGGCTACACCTTC. Translated, it gives CASRGEQVFNYGYTF. The J gene is TRBJ1-2, the V gene TRBV19; a weak D match, TRBD1 (5 bases). This CDR3 contains 15 residues. V was trimmed by 8 bases and J by 1 base, leaving 17 bases between them. Looked up from germline, CDR1 is LNHDA and CDR2 is SQIVND (reference sequence).